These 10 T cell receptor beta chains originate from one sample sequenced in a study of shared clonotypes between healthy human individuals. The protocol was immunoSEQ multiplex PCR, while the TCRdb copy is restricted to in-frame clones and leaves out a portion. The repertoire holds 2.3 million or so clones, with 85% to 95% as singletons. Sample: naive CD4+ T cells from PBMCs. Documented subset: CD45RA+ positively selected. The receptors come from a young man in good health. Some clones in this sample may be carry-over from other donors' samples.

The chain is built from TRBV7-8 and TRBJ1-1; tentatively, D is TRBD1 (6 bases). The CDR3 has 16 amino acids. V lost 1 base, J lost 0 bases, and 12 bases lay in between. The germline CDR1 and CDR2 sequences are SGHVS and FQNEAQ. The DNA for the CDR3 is TGTGCCAGCAGCTTAGTAGGAGGACAGATGAACACTGAAGCTTTCTTT. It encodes CASSLVGGQMNTEAFF.

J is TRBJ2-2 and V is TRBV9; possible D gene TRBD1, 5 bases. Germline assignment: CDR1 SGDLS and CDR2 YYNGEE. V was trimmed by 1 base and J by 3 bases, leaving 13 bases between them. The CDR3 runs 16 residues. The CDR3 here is CASSVYHRSYTGELFF. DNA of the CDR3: TGTGCCAGCAGCGTATACCACAGGAGCTACACCGGGGAGCTGTTTTTT.

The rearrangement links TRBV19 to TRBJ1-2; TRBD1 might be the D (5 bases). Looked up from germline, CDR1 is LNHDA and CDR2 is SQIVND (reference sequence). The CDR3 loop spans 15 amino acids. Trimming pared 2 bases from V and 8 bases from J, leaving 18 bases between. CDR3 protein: CASSINGAQDGGYTF. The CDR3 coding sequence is TGTGCCAGTAGTATAAACGGGGCCCAGGACGGGGGCTACACCTTC. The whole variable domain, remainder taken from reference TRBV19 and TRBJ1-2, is DGGITQSPKYLFRKEGQNVTLSCEQNLNHDAMYWYRQDPGQGLRLIYYSQIVNDFQKGDIAEGYSVSREKKESFPLTVTSAQKNPTAFYLCASSINGAQDGGYTFGSGTRLTVV.

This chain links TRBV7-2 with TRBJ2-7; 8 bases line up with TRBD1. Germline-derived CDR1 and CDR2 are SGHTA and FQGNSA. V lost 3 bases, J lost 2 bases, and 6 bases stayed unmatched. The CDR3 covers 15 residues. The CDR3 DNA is TGTGCCAGCAGCTTGCCGGGACAGGCCGCCTACGAGCAGTACTTC. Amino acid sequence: CASSLPGQAAYEQYF.

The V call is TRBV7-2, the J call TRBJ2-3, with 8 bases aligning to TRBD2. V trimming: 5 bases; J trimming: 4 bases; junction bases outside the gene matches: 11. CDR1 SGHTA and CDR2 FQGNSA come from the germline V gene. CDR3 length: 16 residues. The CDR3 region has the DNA TGTGCCAGCAGCCCTCCCGGGACTAGGTTTTCAGATACGCAGTATTTT. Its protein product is CASSPPGTRFSDTQYF.

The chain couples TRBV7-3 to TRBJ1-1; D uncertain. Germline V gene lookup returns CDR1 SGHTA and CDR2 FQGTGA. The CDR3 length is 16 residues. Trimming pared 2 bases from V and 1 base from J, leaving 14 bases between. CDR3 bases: TGTGCCAGCAGCTTATTGGGTCCCCGCCAGAACACTGAAGCTTTCTTT. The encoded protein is CASSLLGPRQNTEAFF.

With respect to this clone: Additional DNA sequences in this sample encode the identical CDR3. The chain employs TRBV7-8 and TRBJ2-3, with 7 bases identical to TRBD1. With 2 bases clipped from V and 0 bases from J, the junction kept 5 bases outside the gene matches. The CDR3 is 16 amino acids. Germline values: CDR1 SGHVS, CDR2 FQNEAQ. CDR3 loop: CASSLLTGESTDTQYF. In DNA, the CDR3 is TGTGCCAGCAGCTTACTCACAGGGGAGAGCACAGATACGCAGTATTTT.

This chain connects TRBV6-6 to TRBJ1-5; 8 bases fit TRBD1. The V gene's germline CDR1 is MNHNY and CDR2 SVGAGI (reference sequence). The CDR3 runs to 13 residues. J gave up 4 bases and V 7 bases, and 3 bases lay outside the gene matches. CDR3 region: CASTYRGNQPQHF. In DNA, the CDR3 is TGTGCCAGCACCTACAGGGGGAATCAGCCCCAGCATTTT.

CDR3 sequence (DNA): TGCGCCAGCAGCGACGGACGGACGAACACTGAAGCTTTCTTT. This translates into CASSDGRTNTEAFF. V usage is TRBV5-1 and J usage is TRBJ1-1; D is uncertain. This CDR3 is 14 amino acids long. Germline CDR1 reads SGHRS; CDR2 reads YFSETQ. The germline V and J ends were trimmed by 4 bases and 1 base, with 11 bases remaining between them.

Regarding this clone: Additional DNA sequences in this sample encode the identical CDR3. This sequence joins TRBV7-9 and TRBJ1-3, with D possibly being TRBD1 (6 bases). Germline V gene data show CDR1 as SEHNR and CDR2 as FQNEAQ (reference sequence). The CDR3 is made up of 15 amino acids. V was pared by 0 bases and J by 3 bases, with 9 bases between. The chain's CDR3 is CASSLAGGSGNTIYF. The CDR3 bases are TGTGCCAGCAGCTTAGCAGGGGGAAGTGGAAACACCATATATTTT. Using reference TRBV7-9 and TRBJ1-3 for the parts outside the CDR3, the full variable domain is DTGVSQNPRHKITKRGQNVTFRCDPISEHNRLYWYRQTLGQGPEFLTYFQNEAQLEKSRLLSDRFSAERPKGSFSTLEIQRTEQGDSAMYLCASSLAGGSGNTIYFGEGSWLTVV.